Reported below is one TCR beta chain. The sample holds a few counts of this clonotype. What this receptor recognizes is not known. Within one base of it there is no much larger clone, and no base qualities were kept. This sample is drawn from a study of blood T cells in healthy people across ages (dated by TCRdb to between 2014 and 2017). At the level of the whole study: In model experiments, template switching captured roughly one uniquely barcoded TCR beta cDNA molecule for every two T cells. To track age-related changes in TCR beta repertoire diversity, the study relied on deep sequencing normalized with unique cDNA molecular identifiers. The donors were split into four age groups: young (average around 15 years), middle-aged (39), aged (roughly 65) and long-lived (over 80). Donors of different ages were randomly distributed across sequencing lanes to avoid experimental bias. Using the same blood draw, the study looked at two additional independent replicas of 1 million unique cDNA reads for two donors, one aged 18 to 30 and the other aged 80 or older. General findings and caveats noted by the study authors: Because donor CMV infection status was unknown, age-related changes in expanded clonotypes were potentially confounded. Estimates of total diversity based on one million sequenced T cells were regarded as lower bounds and as underestimates. Compared with the aged group, the long-lived group had more naive CD4+ T cells, fewer expanded clones and increased TCR diversity, suggesting age selection. Observed TCR beta diversity correlated strongly with the percentage of naive T cells measured by flow cytometry. Bulk unsorted PBMC profiling prevented conclusive comparison of naive and antigen-experienced compartments. Observed TCR beta diversity per million T cells fell roughly linearly with age, and a significant reduction was already apparent by age around 40.

Donors were a few dozen systemically healthy Caucasian individuals from Russia aged roughly 6 to 90 years. Each donor gave 9 to 10 milliliters of peripheral blood, collected into EDTA-treated Vacutainer tubes. Ficoll-Paque density-gradient centrifugation was used to isolate PBMCs, with at least 7 million obtained per sample. Trizol reagent was used to extract total RNA from the PBMCs, yielding at least 5.5 micrograms per sample. Naive CD45RAhigh/CD27high T cell percentages were measured by flow cytometry on a PBMC aliquot from every donor. Libraries came from 5' RACE. Sequencing relied on an Illumina HiSeq 2500. The second PCR ran for about 7 to 11 cycles and used a J-beta primer mix along with a sample-barcoded 5' primer. A template-switch 5' adaptor carrying 12 random nucleotides introduced a unique molecular identifier onto each TCR beta cDNA molecule. Each sample yielded at least 3 million CDR3-containing paired-end reads. First-strand cDNA was synthesized from all RNA with the Mint cDNA synthesis kit, primed by a TRBC-specific oligonucleotide. All cDNA was treated with uracil-DNA glycosylase and then went through a first 18-cycle PCR with the universal primers M1SS and BC2_uni_R. The published analysis was carried out like this. For normalization, 1 million high-quality reads were randomly selected from each sample, with every read carrying a distinct molecular identifier. Reads sharing molecular identifiers were discarded rather than binned into consensus sequences. MiTCR, set to a Q25 quality threshold and the strictest error-elimination algorithm, was used for CDR3 identification, clonotype clustering and error correction. A nonparametric unseen species model with Euler transformation was used to estimate a lower bound on total TCR beta diversity. TCRdb redid the processing of the public reads, applying fastp at Q25 and MiXCR, and retained in-frame beta chains. CDR3 protein duplicates are merged, each entry listing the most common genes and DNA. In this record, the V and J calls reflect TCRdb's handling and not the investigators' own analysis. The sample table shows 790,000 or so distinct CDR3 sequences, and 35% to 50% are seen once. About a sixth of the sample rests with the top ten.

Sequencing was performed on blood. The receptor was derived from a man aged 80 or over in good health.

The sequence in DNA is TGTGCCAGCAGTTATCTGGGGGTATTAGATACGCAGTATTTT. Its translation reads: CASSYLGVLDTQYF. Rearrangement joined TRBV12-3 or TRBV12-4 to TRBJ2-3; the D gene assignment is perhaps TRBD1 or TRBD2, with each matching 5 bases. The CDR3 goes from the cysteine to the phenylalanine over 14 residues. CDR3 DNA only is kept here, 42 bases in frame from base 1. V loses 4 bases of germline sequence and J loses 5 bases, and the interval between the two ends is 13 bases.